These 9 T cell receptor beta chains came from one sample sequenced in a study of blood T cell repertoires in COVID-19. Using immunoSEQ multiplex PCR, the repertoire was profiled, and TCRdb retains in-frame clones only, with some absent. The table includes some 330,000 clones, 75% to 90% detected once. The sequencing input was PBMCs or T cells enriched from blood (not recorded which). Receptors originate from a woman between 45 and 60 years old who had recovered from COVID-19.

Regarding this clone: Additional DNA sequences in this sample encode the identical CDR3. Written as DNA, the CDR3 is TGCGCCAGCAGCTTACAGGGGGGAATGAACACTGAAGCTTTCTTT. It specifies CASSLQGGMNTEAFF. The chain has TRBV5-1 and TRBJ1-1; 8 nucleotides agree with TRBD1. V lost 2 bases, J lost 0 bases, and 3 bases stayed unmatched. CDR1 is SGHRS, CDR2 YFSETQ, per germline. The CDR3 is 15 residues long. The full variable domain, with the rest looked up from reference TRBV5-1 and TRBJ1-1, is KAGVTQTPRYLIKTRGQQVTLSCSPISGHRSVSWYQQTPGQGLQFLFEYFSETQRNKGNFPGRFSGRQFSNSRSEMNVSTLELGDSALYLCASSLQGGMNTEAFFGQGTRLTVV.

This chain uses TRBV7-9 with TRBJ1-5; D is undetermined. This CDR3 has 14 amino acids. The V end lost 5 bases, the J end lost 0 bases, and 8 bases lay between the germline ends. Germline CDR1 and CDR2: SEHNR and FQNEAQ (reference sequence). Here the CDR3 reads CASSRTDSNQPQHF. The CDR3, as DNA: TGTGCCAGCAGCCGAACAGATAGCAATCAGCCCCAGCATTTT.

The J gene is TRBJ1-2, the V gene TRBV27; D not certain. Deletions cut 4 bases from V and 1 base from J, with 22 bases between. The germline V gene has CDR1 MNHEY and CDR2 SMNVEV (reference sequence). This CDR3 has 18 amino acids. The CDR3 sequence: CASSSRRSLPPYNYGYTF. The CDR3 coding sequence is TGTGCCAGCAGTTCCCGGCGATCACTACCCCCTTATAACTATGGCTACACCTTC.

In this sample, this clone turned up a few times. V usage is TRBV19 and J usage is TRBJ1-2; 8 bases agree with TRBD1. Per the germline V gene, CDR1 is LNHDA and CDR2 is SQIVND (reference sequence). The CDR3 sequence is 15 residues long. Trimming removed 5 bases from V and 0 bases from J; junction bases left unmatched: 5. In nucleotides, the CDR3 is TGTGCCAGTAGTGCGCAACAGGGGGCTAACTATGGCTACACCTTC. Its protein is CASSAQQGANYGYTF.

The chain has TRBV9 and TRBJ1-4, with 7 bases aligning to TRBD1. Germline V gene lookup returns CDR1 SGDLS and CDR2 YYNGEE. V lost 1 base and J lost 6; bases outside the gene matches: 6. The CDR3 totals 15 residues. CDR3 sequence: CASSVSPGGDEKLFF. DNA for the CDR3: TGTGCCAGCAGCGTAAGTCCAGGGGGAGATGAAAAACTGTTTTTT.

The genes are TRBV7-2 and TRBJ2-7; D gene unclear. The germline V gene has CDR1 SGHTA and CDR2 FQGNSA. Trimming stripped 5 bases from V and 3 bases from J, with 17 bases between. The CDR3 is 15 amino acids. The CDR3 region has the DNA TGTGCCAGCAGCGCCCCAGGCGCTCAGGACTACGAGCAGTACTTC. Translation: CASSAPGAQDYEQYF.

V is TRBV7-8 and J is TRBJ2-3, with TRBD2 as a possible D gene (6 bases). The CDR3 runs 15 residues. Trimming left V 1 base short and J 1 base short, with 9 bases between. CDR1 is SGHVS and CDR2 is FQNEAQ in the germline V gene. As DNA, the CDR3 is TGTGCCAGCAGCTTAGACCAGCGGGGCACAGATACGCAGTATTTT. Its translation: CASSLDQRGTDTQYF.

This clone was recorded many times. The chain couples TRBV27 to TRBJ2-7; 8 bases match TRBD2. V trimming: 5 bases; J trimming: 3 bases; junction bases outside the gene matches: 6. Germline CDR1 and CDR2: MNHEY and SMNVEV (reference sequence). The CDR3 runs 14 residues. The CDR3, as DNA: TGTGCCAGCAGTAGAAACCGGGAGGGCTACGAGCAGTACTTC. Translated, it gives CASSRNREGYEQYF.

This chain joins TRBV5-1 and TRBJ2-3; D not resolved. The CDR3 has 12 residues. Germline V gene sequence: CDR1 SGHRS, CDR2 YFSETQ. V dropped 4 bases and J dropped 2 bases, with 5 bases sitting between them. The CDR3 bases are TGCGCCAGCAGCACAACCACAGATACGCAGTATTTT. It is translated as CASSTTTDTQYF. Based on the CDR3 plus reference TRBV5-1 and TRBJ2-3, the full variable domain is KAGVTQTPRYLIKTRGQQVTLSCSPISGHRSVSWYQQTPGQGLQFLFEYFSETQRNKGNFPGRFSGRQFSNSRSEMNVSTLELGDSALYLCASSTTTDTQYFGPGTRLTVL.